This record concerns one T cell receptor beta chain sequence. The CDR3 runs to 13 residues. Germline V gene lookup returns CDR1 SGDLS and CDR2 YYNGEE. V lost 3 bases and J lost 2; bases outside the gene matches: 1. The data derive from a study of T cell changes during pregnancy in multiple sclerosis. TCRdb's table, derived via immunoSEQ multiplex PCR, lists solely in-frame clones and lacks some. The table shows approximately 49,000 clones, with over 75% occurring only once. This chain connects TRBV9 to TRBJ2-5, with TRBD1 matching over 7 bases. The sequence derives from a female donor with multiple sclerosis, enrolled in a pregnancy study. This specimen was CD4+ T cells from peripheral blood mononuclear cells, taken in the second trimester of pregnancy. The CDR3 region is CASSGGQQETQYF. The CDR3 nucleotides are TGTGCCAGCAGCGGGGGACAGCAAGAGACCCAGTACTTC.